This TCR beta chain was recovered during a study of blood T cell repertoires in COVID-19. CDR3 length equals 15 residues. CDR1 and CDR2 from the germline V gene are MRHNA and SNTAGT. V lost 8 bases, J lost 8 bases, and 10 bases stayed unmatched. This clone was seen once. The study drew participants aged about 18 to 95 years from 20 to 30 US areas. Grouping used clinical history reported by participants in a survey and questionnaire. The recovered donors of Cohort 3 showed two negative PCRs, clearance, or symptom resolution. Libraries were prepared by immunoSEQ multiplex PCR; TCRdb keeps only in-frame clonotypes and omits some of them. The data show under 300,000 clones, with roughly 90% seen just once and 2.5% to 3% held by the top ten.

The genes are TRBV6-4 and TRBJ2-1; TRBD2 matches at 12 bases. Sequencing was done on a sample of PBMCs or T cells enriched from blood (not recorded which). The clonotype was recovered from a woman in her forties or fifties who had recovered from COVID-19. This CDR3 reads CASGYLAGGIDEQFF. CDR3 nucleotide sequence: TGTGCCAGCGGCTACCTAGCGGGAGGGATCGATGAGCAGTTCTTC.